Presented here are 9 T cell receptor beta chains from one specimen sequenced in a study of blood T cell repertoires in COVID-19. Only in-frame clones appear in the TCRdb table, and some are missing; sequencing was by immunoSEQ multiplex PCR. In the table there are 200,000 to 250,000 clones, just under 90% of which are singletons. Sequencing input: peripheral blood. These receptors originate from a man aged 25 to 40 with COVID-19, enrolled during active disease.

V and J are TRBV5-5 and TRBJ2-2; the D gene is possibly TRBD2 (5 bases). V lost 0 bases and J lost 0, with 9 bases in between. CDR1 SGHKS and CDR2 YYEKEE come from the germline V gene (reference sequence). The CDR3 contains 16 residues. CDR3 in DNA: TGTGCCAGCAGCTTGGCTTCCGGGACGAACACCGGGGAGCTGTTTTTT. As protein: CASSLASGTNTGELFF.

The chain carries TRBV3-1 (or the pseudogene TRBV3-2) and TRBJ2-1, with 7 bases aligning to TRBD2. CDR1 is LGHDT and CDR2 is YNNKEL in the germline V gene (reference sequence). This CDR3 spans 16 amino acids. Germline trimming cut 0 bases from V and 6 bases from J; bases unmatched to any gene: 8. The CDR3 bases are TGTGCCAGCAGCCAAGATCGTCCGGGGGGTGTCAATGAGCAGTTCTTC. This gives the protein CASSQDRPGGVNEQFF.

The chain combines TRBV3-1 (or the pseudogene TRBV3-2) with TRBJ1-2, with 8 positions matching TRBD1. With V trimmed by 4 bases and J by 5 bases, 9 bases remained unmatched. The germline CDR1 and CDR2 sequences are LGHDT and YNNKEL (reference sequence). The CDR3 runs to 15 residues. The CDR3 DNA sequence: TGTGCCAGCAGCCCCGGGACAGGCGGCATATATGGCTACACCTTC. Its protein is CASSPGTGGIYGYTF.

CDR3 coding DNA: TGTGCCAGCAGCTTATCAGGTTACAATGAGCAGTTCTTC. Translated: CASSLSGYNEQFF. The V call is TRBV7-9, the J call TRBJ2-1; D uncertain. This CDR3 spans 13 amino acids. V was trimmed by 2 bases and J by 4 bases, leaving 6 bases between them. Germline V gene lookup returns CDR1 SEHNR and CDR2 FQNEAQ (reference sequence). Filled out from reference TRBV7-9 and TRBJ2-1, the complete variable domain reads DTGVSQNPRHKITKRGQNVTFRCDPISEHNRLYWYRQTLGQGPEFLTYFQNEAQLEKSRLLSDRFSAERPKGSFSTLEIQRTEQGDSAMYLCASSLSGYNEQFFGPGTRLTVL.

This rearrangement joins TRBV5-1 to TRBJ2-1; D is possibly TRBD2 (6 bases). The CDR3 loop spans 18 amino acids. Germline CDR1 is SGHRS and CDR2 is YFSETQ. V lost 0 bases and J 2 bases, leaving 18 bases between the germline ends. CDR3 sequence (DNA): TGCGCCAGCAGCTTGGGAGATGTGGGGGGTCTGGCCTACAATGAGCAGTTCTTC. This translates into CASSLGDVGGLAYNEQFF.

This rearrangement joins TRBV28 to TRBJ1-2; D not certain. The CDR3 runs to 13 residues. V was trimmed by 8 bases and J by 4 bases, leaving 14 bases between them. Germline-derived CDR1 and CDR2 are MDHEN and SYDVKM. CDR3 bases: TGTGCCAGCGCCCAGTTCTTATCCTATGGCTACACCTTC. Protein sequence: CASAQFLSYGYTF.

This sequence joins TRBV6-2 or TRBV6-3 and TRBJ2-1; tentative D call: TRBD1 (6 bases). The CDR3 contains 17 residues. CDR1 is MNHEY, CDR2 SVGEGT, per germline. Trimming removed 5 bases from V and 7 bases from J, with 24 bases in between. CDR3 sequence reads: CASSPYKGPGEPNEQFF. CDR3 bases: TGTGCCAGCAGTCCCTATAAGGGGCCAGGGGAGCCTAATGAGCAGTTCTTC.

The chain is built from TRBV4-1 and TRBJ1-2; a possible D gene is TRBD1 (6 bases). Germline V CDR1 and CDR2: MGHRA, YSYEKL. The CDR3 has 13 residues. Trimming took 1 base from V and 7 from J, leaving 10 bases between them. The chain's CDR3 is CASSQAQGTGYTF. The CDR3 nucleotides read TGCGCCAGCAGCCAAGCCCAGGGGACTGGCTACACCTTC.

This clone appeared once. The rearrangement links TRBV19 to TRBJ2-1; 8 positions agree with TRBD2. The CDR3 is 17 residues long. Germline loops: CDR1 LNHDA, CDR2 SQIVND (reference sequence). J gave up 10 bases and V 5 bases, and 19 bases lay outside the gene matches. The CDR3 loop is CASSATPGLGTIREQFF. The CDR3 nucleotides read TGTGCCAGTAGTGCGACTCCGGGACTAGGGACAATTAGGGAGCAGTTCTTC.